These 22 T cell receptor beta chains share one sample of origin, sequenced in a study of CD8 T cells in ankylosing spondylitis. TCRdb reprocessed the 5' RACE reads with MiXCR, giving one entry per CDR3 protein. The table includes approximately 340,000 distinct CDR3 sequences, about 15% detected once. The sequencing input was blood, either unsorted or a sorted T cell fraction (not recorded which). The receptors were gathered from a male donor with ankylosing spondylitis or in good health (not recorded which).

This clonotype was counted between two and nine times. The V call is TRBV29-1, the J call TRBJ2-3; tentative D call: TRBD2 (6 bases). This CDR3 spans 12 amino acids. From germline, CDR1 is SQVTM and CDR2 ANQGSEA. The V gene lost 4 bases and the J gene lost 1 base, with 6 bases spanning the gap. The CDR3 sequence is CSVGRGTDTQYF. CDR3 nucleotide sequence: TGCAGCGTTGGGAGGGGCACAGATACGCAGTATTTT.

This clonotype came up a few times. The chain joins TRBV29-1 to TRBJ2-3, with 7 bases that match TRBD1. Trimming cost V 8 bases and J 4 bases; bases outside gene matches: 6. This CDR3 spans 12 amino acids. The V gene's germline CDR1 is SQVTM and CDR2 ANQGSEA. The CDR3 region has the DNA TGCAGCTCGAGAGGGGGCCCAGATACGCAGTATTTT. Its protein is CSSRGGPDTQYF.

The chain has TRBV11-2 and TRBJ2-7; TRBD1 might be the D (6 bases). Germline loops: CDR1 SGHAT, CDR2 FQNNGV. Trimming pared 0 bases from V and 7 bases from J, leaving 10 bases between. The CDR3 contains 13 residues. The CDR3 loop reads CASSLEGAGEQYF. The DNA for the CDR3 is TGTGCCAGCAGCTTAGAGGGGGCTGGAGAGCAGTACTTC.

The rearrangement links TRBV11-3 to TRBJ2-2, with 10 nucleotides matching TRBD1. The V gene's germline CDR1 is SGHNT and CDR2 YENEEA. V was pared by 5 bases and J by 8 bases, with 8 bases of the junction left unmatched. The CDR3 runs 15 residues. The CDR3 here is CASSALTGGRGELFF. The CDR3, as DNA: TGTGCCAGCAGCGCCTTGACAGGGGGCCGGGGGGAGCTGTTTTTT.

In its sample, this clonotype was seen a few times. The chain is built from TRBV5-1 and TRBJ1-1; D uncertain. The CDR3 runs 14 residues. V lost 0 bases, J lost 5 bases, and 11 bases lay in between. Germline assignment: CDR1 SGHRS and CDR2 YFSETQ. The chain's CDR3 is CASSLVDQGTEAFF. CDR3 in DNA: TGCGCCAGCAGCTTGGTGGACCAAGGGACTGAAGCTTTCTTT.

CDR3 sequence reads: CASGGWGPGNTIYF. The CDR3 DNA reads as TGCGCCAGCGGAGGATGGGGCCCTGGAAACACCATATATTTT. The genes are TRBV10-2 and TRBJ1-3; TRBD1 is a possible D gene (5 bases). Germline values: CDR1 WSHSY, CDR2 SAAADI. The CDR3 spans 14 residues. The V end lost 8 bases, the J end lost 2 bases, and 13 bases lay between the germline ends.

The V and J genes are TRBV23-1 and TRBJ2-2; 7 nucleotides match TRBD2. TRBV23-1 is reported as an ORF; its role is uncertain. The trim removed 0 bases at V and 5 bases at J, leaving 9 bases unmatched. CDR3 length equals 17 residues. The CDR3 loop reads CASSQSLAAEVTGELFF. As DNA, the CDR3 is TGCGCCAGCAGTCAATCGCTAGCGGCCGAGGTGACCGGGGAGCTGTTTTTT.

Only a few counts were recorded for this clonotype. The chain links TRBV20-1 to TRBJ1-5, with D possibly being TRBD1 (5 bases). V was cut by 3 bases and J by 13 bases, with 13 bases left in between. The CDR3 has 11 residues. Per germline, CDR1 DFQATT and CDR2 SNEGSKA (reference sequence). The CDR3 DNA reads TGCAGTGCTAGCGTCCAGGGTGTACAGCATTTT. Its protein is CSASVQGVQHF.

The CDR3 region has the DNA TGCAGTGCCCGGTACAGTAGGGATCAGCCCCAGCATTTT. Translated: CSARYSRDQPQHF. V usage is TRBV20-1 and J usage is TRBJ1-5, with D uncertain. CDR1 DFQATT and CDR2 SNEGSKA come from the germline V gene (reference sequence). V lost 6 bases and J 5 bases, leaving 14 bases between the germline ends. The CDR3 contains 13 residues.

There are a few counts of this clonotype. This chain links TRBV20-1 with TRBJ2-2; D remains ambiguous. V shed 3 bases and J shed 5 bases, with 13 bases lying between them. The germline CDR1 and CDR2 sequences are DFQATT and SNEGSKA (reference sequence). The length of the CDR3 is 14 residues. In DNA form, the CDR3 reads TGCAGTGCTAGTTTAGTTTCGGAAACCGGGGAGCTGTTTTTT. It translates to CSASLVSETGELFF.

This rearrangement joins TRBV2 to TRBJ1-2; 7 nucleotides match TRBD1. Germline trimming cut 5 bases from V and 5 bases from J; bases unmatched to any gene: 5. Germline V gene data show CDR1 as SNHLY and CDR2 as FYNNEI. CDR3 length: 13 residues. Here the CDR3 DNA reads TGTGCCAGCAGTACAGGGGCCGGATATGGCTACACCTTC. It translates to CASSTGAGYGYTF.

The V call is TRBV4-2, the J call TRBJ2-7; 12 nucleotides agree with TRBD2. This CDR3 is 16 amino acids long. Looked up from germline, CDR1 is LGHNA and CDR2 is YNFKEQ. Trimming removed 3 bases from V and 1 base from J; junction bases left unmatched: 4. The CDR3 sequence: CASSHSTSGRSYEQYF. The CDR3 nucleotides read TGTGCCAGCAGCCACTCAACTAGCGGGAGGTCCTACGAGCAGTACTTC.

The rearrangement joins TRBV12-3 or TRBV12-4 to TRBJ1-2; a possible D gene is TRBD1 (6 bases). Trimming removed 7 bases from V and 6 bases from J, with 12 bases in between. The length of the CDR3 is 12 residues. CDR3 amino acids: CASTIQGHGYTF. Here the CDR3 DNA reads TGTGCCAGCACCATACAGGGTCATGGCTACACCTTC.

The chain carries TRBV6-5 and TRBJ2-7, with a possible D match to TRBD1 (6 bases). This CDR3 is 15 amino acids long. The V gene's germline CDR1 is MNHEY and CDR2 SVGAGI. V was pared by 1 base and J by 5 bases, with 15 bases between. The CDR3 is CASSYYRVGRDEQYF. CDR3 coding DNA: TGTGCCAGCAGTTACTACAGGGTGGGCAGGGACGAGCAGTACTTC.

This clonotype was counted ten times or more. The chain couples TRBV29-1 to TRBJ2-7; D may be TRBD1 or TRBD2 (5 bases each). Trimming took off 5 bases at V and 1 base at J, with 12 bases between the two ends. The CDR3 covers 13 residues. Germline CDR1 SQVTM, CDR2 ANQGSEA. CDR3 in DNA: TGCAGCGTTAGAGGGGCAGGGTCCTACGAGCAGTACTTC. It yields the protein CSVRGAGSYEQYF.

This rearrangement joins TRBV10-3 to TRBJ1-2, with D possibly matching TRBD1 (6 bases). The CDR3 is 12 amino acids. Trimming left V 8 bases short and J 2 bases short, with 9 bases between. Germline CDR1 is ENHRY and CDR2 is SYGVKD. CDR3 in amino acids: CAIARGNYGYTF. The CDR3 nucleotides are TGTGCCATCGCTAGGGGGAACTATGGCTACACCTTC.

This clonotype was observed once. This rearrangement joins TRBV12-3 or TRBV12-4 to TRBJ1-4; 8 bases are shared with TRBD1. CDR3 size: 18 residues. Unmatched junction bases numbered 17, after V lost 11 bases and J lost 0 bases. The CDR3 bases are TGTGCCTTCAGTTTCCAGGGCAGGGGGCTTGCAACTAATGAAAAACTGTTTTTT. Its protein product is CAFSFQGRGLATNEKLFF.

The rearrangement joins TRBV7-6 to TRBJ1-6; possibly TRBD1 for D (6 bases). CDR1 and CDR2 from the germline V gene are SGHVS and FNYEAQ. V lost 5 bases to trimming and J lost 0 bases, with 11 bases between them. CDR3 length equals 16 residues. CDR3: CASSRTASSYNSPLHF. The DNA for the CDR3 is TGTGCCAGCAGCCGGACAGCTAGCTCCTATAATTCACCCCTCCACTTT.

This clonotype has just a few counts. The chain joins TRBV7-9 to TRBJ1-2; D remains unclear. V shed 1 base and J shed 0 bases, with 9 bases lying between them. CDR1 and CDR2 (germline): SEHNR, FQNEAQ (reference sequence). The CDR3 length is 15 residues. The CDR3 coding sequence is TGTGCCAGCAGCTTAGTACCGGCCTCTAACTATGGCTACACCTTC. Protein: CASSLVPASNYGYTF. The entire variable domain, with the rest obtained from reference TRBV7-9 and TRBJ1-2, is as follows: DTGVSQNPRHKITKRGQNVTFRCDPISEHNRLYWYRQTLGQGPEFLTYFQNEAQLEKSRLLSDRFSAERPKGSFSTLEIQRTEQGDSAMYLCASSLVPASNYGYTFGSGTRLTVV.

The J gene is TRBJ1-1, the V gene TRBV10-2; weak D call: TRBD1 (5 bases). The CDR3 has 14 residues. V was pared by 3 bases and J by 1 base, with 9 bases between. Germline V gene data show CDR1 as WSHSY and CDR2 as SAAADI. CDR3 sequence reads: CASSDWGTNTEAFF. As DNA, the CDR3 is TGCGCCAGCAGTGATTGGGGGACGAACACTGAAGCTTTCTTT.

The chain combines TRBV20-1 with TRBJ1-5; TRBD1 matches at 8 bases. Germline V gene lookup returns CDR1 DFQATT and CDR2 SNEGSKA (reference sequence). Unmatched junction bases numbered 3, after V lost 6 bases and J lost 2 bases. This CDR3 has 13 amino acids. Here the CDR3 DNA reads TGCAGTGCAGAGACAGGGGGCAATCAGCCCCAGCATTTT. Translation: CSAETGGNQPQHF.

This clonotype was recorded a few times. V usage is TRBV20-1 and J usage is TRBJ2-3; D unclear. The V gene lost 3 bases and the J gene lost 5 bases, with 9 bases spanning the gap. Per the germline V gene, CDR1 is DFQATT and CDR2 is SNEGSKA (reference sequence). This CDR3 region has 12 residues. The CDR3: CSASDSLDTQYF. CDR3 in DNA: TGCAGTGCTAGCGACTCCTTAGATACGCAGTATTTT.